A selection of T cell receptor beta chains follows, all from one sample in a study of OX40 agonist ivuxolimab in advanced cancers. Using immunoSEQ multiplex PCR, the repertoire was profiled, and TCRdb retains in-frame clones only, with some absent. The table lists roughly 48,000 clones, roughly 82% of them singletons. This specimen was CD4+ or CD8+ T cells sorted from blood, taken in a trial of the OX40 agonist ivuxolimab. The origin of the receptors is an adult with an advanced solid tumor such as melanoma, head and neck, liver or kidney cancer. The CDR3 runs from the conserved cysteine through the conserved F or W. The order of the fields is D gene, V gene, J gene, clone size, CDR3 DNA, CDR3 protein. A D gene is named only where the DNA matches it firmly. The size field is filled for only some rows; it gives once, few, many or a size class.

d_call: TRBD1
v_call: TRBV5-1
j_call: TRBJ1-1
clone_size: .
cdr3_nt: TGCGCCAGCAGCTTGGTGACAGGGCCTTTGGGGACTGAAGCTTTCTTT
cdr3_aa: CASSLVTGPLGTEAFF

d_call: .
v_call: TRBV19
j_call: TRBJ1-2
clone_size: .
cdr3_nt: TGTGCCAGTAGTATCCGACGGGGAAGGCATGGCTACACCTTC
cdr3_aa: CASSIRRGRHGYTF

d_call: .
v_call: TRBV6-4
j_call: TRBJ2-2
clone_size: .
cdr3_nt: TGTGCCAGCAGCGCGGGGGCCGGGGGCCTTAACACCGGGGAGCTGTTTTTT
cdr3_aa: CASSAGAGGLNTGELFF

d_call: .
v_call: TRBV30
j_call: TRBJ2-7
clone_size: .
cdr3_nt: TGTGCCTGGAGTGGGGGGGATGGGAGCTACGAGCAGTACTTC
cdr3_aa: CAWSGGDGSYEQYF

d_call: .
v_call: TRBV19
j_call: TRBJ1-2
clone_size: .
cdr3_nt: TGTGCCAGTAGTACCGTGGACGGGTGGAGCTATGGCTACACCTTC
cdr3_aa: CASSTVDGWSYGYTF

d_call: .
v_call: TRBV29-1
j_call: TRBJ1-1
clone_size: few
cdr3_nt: TGCAGCGTTGGGGTAGGGGGGAACACTGAAGCTTTCTTT
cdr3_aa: CSVGVGGNTEAFF

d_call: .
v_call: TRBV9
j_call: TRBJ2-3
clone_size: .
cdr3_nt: TGTGCCAGCAGCGGCTCGCGGGTGAGCACAGATACGCAGTATTTT
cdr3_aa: CASSGSRVSTDTQYF

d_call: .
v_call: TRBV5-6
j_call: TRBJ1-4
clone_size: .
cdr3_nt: TGTGCCAGCGGCCCCGGCAGGAATGAAAAACTGTTTTTT
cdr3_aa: CASGPGRNEKLFF

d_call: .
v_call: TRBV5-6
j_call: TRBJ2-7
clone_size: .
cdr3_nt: TGTGCCAGCAGTTATGGACAGCTGTACGAGCAGTACTTC
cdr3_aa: CASSYGQLYEQYF

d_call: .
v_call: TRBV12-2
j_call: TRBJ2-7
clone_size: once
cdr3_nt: TGTGCAAGTCGCTTTAATCGTAGGGAACTAGCGGGAGTCGAGCAGTACTTC
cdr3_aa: CASRFNRRELAGVEQYF

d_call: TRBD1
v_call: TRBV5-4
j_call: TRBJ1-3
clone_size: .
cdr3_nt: TGTGCCAGCAGCGGCGGACAGGGCTCTGGAAACACCATATATTTT
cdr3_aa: CASSGGQGSGNTIYF

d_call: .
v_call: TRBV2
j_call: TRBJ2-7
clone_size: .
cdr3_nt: TGTGCCAGCTTCAGGGGTACCTACGAGCAGTACTTC
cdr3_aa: CASFRGTYEQYF

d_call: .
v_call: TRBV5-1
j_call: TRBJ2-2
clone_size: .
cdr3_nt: TGCGCCAGCAGCTTTGGTCGGGGGTGGACCGGGGAGCTGTTTTTT
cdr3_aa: CASSFGRGWTGELFF

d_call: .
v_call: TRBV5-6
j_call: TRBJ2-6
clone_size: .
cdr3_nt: TGTGCCAGCAGCTGGACGGAGAGTTCTGGGGCCAACGTCCTGACTTTC
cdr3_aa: CASSWTESSGANVLTF

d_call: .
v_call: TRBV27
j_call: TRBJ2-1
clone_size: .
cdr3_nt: TGTGCCAGCAGTCTCAACATGGATGAGCAGTTCTTC
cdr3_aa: CASSLNMDEQFF

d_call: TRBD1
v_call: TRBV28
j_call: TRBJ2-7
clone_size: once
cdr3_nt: TGTGCCAGCAGTTTTCCGGGACAGGGACAGTACTTC
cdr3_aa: CASSFPGQGQYF

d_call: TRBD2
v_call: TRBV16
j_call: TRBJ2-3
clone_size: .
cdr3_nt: TGTGCCAGCAGCTCCACTAGCGCTAGCACAGATACGCAGTATTTT
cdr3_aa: CASSSTSASTDTQYF

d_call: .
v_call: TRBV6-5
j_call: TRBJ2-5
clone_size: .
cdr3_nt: TGTGCCAGCAGTTACTCTGGGTTATGGGGGCAAGAGACCCAGTACTTC
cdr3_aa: CASSYSGLWGQETQYF

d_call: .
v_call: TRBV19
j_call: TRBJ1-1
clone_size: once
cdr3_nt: TGTGCCAGTAGCCTGATTTCCCGGGGCACTGAAGCTTTCTTT
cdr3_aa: CASSLISRGTEAFF

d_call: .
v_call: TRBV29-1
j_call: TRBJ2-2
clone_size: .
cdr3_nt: TGCAGCGTTCCCTTAGGGGGGACGAACACCGGGGAGCTGTTTTTT
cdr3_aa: CSVPLGGTNTGELFF

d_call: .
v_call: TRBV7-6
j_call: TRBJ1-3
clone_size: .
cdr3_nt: TGTGCCAGCAGCTTAGAACCGACTGGAGCACGTGGAAACACCATATATTTT
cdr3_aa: CASSLEPTGARGNTIYF

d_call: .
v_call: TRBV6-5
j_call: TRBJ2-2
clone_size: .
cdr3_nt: TGTGCCAGCAGTCGGCATACCGGGGAGCTGTTTTTT
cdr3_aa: CASSRHTGELFF

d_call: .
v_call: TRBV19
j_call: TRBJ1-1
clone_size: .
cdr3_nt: TGTGCCAGTAGTATTGGCCAGAAGAACACTGAAGCTTTCTTT
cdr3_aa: CASSIGQKNTEAFF

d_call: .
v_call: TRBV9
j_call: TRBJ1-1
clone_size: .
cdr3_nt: TGTGCCAGCAGCGTGGGGCGGGGTTATAACACTGAAGCTTTCTTT
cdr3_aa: CASSVGRGYNTEAFF

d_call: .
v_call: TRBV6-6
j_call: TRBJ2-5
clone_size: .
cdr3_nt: TGTGCCAGCAGGGCTGTTGAAGAGACCCAGTACTTC
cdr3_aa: CASRAVEETQYF

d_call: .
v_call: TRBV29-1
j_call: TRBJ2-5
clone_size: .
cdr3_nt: TGCAGCGCCGGGGGGCGGCCGGGACGGGCAGAGACCCAGTACTTC
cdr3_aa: CSAGGRPGRAETQYF

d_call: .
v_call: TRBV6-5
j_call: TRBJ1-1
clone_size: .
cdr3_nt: TGTGCCAGCAGTTACTCTTCCGTTCGCCTGAACACTGAAGCTTTCTTT
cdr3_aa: CASSYSSVRLNTEAFF

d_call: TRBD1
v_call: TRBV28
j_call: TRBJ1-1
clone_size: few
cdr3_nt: TGTGCCAGCAGTTTCCCCGACAGGGTCGGAGCTTTCTTT
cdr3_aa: CASSFPDRVGAFF

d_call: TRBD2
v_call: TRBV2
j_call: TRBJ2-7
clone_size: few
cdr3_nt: TGTGCCAGCAGGGTAGCGGGAGGGCCAGGTGAGCAGTACTTC
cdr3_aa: CASRVAGGPGEQYF

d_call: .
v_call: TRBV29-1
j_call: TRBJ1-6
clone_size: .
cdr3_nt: TGCAGCGTTGTGGTCGGGGGGGGTAATTCACCCCTCCACTTT
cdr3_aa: CSVVVGGGNSPLHF

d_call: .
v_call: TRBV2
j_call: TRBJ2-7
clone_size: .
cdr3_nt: TGTGCCAGCAACTCAGAAACCTACGAGCAGTACTTC
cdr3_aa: CASNSETYEQYF

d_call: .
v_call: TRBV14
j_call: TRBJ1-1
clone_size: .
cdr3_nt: TGTGCCAGCAGCCAAGATCCAGGGGCAAGGAACACTGAAGCTTTCTTT
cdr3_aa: CASSQDPGARNTEAFF

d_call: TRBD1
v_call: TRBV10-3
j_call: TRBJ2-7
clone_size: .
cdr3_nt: TGTGCCATCGGGACAGGGGGGGGCTCCTACGAGCAGTACTTC
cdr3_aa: CAIGTGGGSYEQYF

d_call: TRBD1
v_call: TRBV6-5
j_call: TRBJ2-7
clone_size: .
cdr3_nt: TGTGCCAGCAGCCTAACGACAGGGATCTACGAGCAGTACTTC
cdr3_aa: CASSLTTGIYEQYF

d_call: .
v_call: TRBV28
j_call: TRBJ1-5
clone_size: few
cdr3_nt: TGTGCCAGCAGTCCACGCAATCAGCCCCAGCATTTT
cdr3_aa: CASSPRNQPQHF

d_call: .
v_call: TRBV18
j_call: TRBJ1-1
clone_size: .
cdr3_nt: TGTGCCAGCTCACCACGGGGACAATCGACTGAAGCTTTCTTT
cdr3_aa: CASSPRGQSTEAFF

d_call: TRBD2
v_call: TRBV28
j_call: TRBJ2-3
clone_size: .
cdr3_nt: TGTGCCAGCAGTTTAGGCACTAGCGGGGGCACAGATACGCAGTATTTT
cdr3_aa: CASSLGTSGGTDTQYF